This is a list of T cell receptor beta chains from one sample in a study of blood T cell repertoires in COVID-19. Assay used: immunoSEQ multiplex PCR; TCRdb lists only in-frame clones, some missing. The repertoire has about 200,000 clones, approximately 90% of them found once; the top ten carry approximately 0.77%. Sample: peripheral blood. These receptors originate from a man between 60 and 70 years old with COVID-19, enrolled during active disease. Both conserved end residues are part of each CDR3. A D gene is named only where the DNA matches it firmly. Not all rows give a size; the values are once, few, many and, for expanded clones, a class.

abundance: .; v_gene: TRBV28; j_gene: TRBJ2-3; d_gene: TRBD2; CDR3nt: TGTGCCAGCAGTTTCTCTAGCGGGGGATACACAGATACGCAGTATTTT; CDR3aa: CASSFSSGGYTDTQYF
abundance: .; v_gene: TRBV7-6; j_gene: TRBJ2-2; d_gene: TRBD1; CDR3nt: TGTGCCAGCAGATCGGGACAGCCGAACACCGGGGAGCTGTTTTTT; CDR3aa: CASRSGQPNTGELFF
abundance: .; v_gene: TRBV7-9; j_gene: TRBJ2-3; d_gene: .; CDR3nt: TGTGCCAGCAGCCGACGACAGGTGCTGGCAGATACGCAGTATTTT; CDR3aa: CASSRRQVLADTQYF
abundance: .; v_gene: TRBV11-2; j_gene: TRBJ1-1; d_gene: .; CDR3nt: TGTGCCAGCAGCTCGAGACAGCCACCTATGAACACTGAAGCTTTCTTT; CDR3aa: CASSSRQPPMNTEAFF
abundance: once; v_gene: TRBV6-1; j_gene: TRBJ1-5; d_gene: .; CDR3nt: TGTGCCAGCAGTGAACTCCGCAGGGTGGGAAATCAGCCCCAGCATTTT; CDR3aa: CASSELRRVGNQPQHF
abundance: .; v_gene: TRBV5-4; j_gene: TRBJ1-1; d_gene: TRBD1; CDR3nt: TGTGCCAGCAGCTTGGTTCAGGGGGCGGGCACTGAAGCTTTCTTT; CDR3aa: CASSLVQGAGTEAFF
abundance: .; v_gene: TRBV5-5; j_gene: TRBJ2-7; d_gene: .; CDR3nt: TGTGCCAGCAGCTTATCCACGGACAGTCATAAGTACTTC; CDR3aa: CASSLSTDSHKYF
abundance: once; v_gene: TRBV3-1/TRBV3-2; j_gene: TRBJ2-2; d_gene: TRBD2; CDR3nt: TGTGCCAGCAGCATACTAGCGGCGGGCCCCAACACCGGGGAGCTGTTTTTT; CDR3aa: CASSILAAGPNTGELFF
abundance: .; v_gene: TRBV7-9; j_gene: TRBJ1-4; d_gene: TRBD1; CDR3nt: TGTGCCAGCAGCCGGGACAGTGTTAATGAAAAACTGTTTTTT; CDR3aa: CASSRDSVNEKLFF
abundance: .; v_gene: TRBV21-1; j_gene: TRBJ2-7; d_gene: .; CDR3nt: TGTGCCAGCGGCAGGGACAGAGGCTCCTACGAGCAGTACTTC; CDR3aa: CASGRDRGSYEQYF
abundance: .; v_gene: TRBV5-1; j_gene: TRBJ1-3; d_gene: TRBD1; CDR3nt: TGCGCCAGCAGCTCCGGGACAGGGAAACCTGGAAACACCATATATTTT; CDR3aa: CASSSGTGKPGNTIYF
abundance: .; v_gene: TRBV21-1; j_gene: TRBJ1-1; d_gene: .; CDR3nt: TGTGCCTGCGGAAGGGGGGGGAACACTGAAGCTTTCTTT; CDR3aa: CACGRGGNTEAFF
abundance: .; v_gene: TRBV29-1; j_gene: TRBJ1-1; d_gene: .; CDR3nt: TGCAGCGTTAGGGGGAGCGCTGAAGCTTTCTTT; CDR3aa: CSVRGSAEAFF
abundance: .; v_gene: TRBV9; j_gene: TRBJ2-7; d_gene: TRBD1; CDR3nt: TGTGCCAGCAGCGCCCGCTCTGGACAGGGCTACTACGAGCAGTACTTC; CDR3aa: CASSARSGQGYYEQYF
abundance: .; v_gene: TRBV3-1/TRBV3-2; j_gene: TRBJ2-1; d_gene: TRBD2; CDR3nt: TGTGCCAGCAGCCCCCAAGGGACTAGTAACCCCGGAGTCTTCTTC; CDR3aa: CASSPQGTSNPGVFF
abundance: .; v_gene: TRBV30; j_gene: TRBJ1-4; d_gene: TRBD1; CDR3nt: TGTGCCTGGAGTAGGAGGACAGGTGGAGAAAAACTGTTTTTT; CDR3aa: CAWSRRTGGEKLFF
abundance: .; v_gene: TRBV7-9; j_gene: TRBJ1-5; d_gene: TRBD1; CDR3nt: TGTGCCAGCAGCTTTGGGCCAGGGGGCCTTCAGCCCCAGCATTTT; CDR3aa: CASSFGPGGLQPQHF
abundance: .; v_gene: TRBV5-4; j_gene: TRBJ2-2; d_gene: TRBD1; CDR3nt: TGTGCCAGCAGCTTAGGACCCCAAGGGACAGGGGGATTCGCCGGGGAGCTGTTTTTT; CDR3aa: CASSLGPQGTGGFAGELFF
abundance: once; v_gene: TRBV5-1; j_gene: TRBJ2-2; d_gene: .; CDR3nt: TGCGCCAGCACGGGGAGAGAGTTCACCGGGGAGCTGTTTTTT; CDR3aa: CASTGREFTGELFF
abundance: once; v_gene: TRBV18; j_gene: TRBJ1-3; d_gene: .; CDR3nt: TGTGCCAGCTCACCATCAGGAACTCTCCGAAACTCTGGAAACACCATATATTTT; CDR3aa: CASSPSGTLRNSGNTIYF
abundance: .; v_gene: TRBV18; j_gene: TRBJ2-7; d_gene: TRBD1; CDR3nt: TGTGCCAGCTCACCACCGGGACAGCCGGCCTACGAGCAGTACTTC; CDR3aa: CASSPPGQPAYEQYF
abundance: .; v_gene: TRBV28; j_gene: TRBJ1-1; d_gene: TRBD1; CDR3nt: TGTGCCAGCAGTTTAACCGGGACAGTGAACACTGAAGCTTTCTTT; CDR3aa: CASSLTGTVNTEAFF
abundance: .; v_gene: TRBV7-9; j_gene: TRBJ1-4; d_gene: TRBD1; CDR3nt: TGTGCCAGCAGCTTAGGAGCAGGGGGCCTTATTTCAACTAATGAAAAACTGTTTTTT; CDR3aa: CASSLGAGGLISTNEKLFF
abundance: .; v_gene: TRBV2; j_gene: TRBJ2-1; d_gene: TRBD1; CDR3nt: TGTGCCAGCAGTGCAGACAGGGGATTCGGTGAGCAGTTCTTC; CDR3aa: CASSADRGFGEQFF
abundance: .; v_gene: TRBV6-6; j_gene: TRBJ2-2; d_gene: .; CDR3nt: TGTGCCAGCAGAAAACTAGAATCCGGGGAGCTGTTTTTT; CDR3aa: CASRKLESGELFF
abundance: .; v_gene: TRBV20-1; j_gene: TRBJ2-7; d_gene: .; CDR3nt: TGCAGTTCTAGCGCTGGCCACGAGCAGTACTTC; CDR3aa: CSSSAGHEQYF
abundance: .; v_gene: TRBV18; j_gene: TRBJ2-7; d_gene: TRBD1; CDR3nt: TGTGCCAGCTCACCTCAGGGGGCTTACGAGCAGTACTTC; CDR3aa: CASSPQGAYEQYF
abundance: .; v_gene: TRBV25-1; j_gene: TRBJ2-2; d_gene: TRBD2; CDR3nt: TGTGCCAGCAGCGGGACTAGCGGTCCCGGGGAGCTGTTTTTT; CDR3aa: CASSGTSGPGELFF
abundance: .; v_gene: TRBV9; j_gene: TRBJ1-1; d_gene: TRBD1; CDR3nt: TGTGCCAGCAGCGTAGCAGGACAGGCTTGGAGTGAAGCTTTCTTT; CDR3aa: CASSVAGQAWSEAFF
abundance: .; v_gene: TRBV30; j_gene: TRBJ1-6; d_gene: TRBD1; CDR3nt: TGTGCCTGGGGAAGGAGGACAGGGGGCACGTATAATTCACCCCTCCACTTT; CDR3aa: CAWGRRTGGTYNSPLHF
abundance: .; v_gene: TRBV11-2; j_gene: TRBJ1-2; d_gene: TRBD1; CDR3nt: TGTGCCAGCAGCCCTGGCGTCGAGGACAGGGGGCGAGGTAATGGCTACACCTTC; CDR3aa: CASSPGVEDRGRGNGYTF
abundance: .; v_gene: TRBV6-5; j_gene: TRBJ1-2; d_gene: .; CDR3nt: TGTGCCAGCAGCCCCCGTACTAACTATGGCTACACCTTC; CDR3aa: CASSPRTNYGYTF
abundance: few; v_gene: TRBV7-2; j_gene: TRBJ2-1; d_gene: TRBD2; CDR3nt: TGTGCCAGCAGCGCCGTGGGCGGGAGACCCCACAATGAGCAGTTCTTC; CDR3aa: CASSAVGGRPHNEQFF
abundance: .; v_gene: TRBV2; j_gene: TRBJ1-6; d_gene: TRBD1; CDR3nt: TGTGCCAGCTCAGGGGGGCAGGGAGAGAGTTCACCCCTCCACTTT; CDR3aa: CASSGGQGESSPLHF
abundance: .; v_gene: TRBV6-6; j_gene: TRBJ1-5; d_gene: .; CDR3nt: TGTGCCAGCAGGATTGGGGGGCAGCCCCAGCATTTT; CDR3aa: CASRIGGQPQHF
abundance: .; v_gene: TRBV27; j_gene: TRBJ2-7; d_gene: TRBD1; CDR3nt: TGTGCCAGCAGCTTCAACACAGGGGGCAACGAGCAGTACTTC; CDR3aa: CASSFNTGGNEQYF
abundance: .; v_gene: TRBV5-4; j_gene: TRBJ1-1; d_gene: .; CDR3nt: TGTGCCAGCAGCATTGGCCGGGGGGGCGGTGGGAACACTGAAGCTTTCTTT; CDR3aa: CASSIGRGGGGNTEAFF
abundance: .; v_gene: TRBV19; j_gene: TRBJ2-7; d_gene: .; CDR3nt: TGTGCCAGTAGTAGTTCTCGCGAGCAGTACTTC; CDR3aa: CASSSSREQYF
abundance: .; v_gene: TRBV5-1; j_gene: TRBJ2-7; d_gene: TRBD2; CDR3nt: TGCGCCAGCAGCGCGGGGACTAGCGGGCCTTACGAGCAGTACTTC; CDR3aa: CASSAGTSGPYEQYF
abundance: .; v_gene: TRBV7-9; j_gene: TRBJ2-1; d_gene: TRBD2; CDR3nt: TGTGCCAGCAGCACCGGGACTAGCGATTCTGAGCAGTTCTTC; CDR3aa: CASSTGTSDSEQFF
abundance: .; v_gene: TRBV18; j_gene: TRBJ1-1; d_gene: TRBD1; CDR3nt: TGTGCCAGCTCACCACCGACAGGGTCAGACACTGAAGCTTTCTTT; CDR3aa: CASSPPTGSDTEAFF
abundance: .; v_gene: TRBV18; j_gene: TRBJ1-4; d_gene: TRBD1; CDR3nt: TGTGCCAGCTCACGGGGGACAGGGAATGAAAAACTGTTTTTT; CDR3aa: CASSRGTGNEKLFF
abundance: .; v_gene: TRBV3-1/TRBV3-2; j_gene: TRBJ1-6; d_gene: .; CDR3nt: TGTGCCAGCAGCCAGGAGGGGCTTATTGATTCACCCCTCCACTTT; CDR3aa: CASSQEGLIDSPLHF
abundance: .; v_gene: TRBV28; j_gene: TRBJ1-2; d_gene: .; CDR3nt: TGTGCCAGCGGACAGCAAATTGGCTACACCTTC; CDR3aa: CASGQQIGYTF
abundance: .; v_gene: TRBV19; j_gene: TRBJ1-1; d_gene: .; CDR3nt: TGTGCCAGTAGTATCCGGCCTGGGCAGAACACTGAAGCTTTCTTT; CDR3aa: CASSIRPGQNTEAFF